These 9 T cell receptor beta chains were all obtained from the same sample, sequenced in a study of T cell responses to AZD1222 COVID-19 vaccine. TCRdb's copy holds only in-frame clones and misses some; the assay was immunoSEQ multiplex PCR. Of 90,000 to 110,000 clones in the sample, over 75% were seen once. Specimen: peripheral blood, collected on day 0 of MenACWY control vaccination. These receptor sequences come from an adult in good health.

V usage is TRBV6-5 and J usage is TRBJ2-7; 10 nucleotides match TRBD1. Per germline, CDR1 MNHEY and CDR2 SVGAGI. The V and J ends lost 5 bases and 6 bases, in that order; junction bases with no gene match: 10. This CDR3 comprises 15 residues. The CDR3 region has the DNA TGTGCCAGCAGTATGCCGGGACAGGGGATCGTCGAGCAGTACTTC. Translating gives CASSMPGQGIVEQYF.

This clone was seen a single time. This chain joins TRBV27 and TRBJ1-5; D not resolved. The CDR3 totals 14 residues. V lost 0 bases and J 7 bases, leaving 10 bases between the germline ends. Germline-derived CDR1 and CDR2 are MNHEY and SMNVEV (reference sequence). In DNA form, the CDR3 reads TGTGCCAGCAGTTTATCGTTCGGTAGCCAGCCCCAGCATTTT. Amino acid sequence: CASSLSFGSQPQHF.

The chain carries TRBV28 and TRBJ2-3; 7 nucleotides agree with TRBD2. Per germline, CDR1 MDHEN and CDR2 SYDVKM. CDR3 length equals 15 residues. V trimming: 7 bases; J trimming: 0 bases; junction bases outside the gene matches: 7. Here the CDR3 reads CASIPAGVSTDTQYF. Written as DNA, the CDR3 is TGTGCCAGCATACCGGCGGGAGTTAGCACAGATACGCAGTATTTT.

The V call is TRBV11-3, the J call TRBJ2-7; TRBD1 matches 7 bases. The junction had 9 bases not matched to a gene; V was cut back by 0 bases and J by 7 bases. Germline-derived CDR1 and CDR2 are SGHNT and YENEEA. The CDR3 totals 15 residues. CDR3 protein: CASSLDEQGFEEQYF. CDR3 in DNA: TGTGCCAGCAGCTTAGACGAACAGGGGTTCGAAGAGCAGTACTTC.

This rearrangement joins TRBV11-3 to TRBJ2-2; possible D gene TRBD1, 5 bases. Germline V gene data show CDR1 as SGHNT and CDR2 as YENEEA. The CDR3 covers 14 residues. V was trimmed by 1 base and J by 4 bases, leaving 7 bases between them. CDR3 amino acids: CASSLGRVTGELFF. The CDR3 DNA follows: TGTGCCAGCAGCTTAGGCAGGGTCACCGGGGAGCTGTTTTTT.

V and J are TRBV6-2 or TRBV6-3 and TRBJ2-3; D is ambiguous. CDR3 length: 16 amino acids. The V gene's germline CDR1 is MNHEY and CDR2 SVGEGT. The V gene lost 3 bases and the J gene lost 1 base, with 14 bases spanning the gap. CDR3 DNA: TGTGCCAGCAGTTATAGATTTGGCAGTCGCACAGATACGCAGTATTTT. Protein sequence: CASSYRFGSRTDTQYF.

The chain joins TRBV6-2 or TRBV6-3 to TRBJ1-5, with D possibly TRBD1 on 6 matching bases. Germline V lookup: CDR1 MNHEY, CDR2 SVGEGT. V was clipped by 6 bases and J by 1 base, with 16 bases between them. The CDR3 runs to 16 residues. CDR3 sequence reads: CASSSTGQGSNQPQHF. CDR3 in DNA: TGTGCCAGCAGCTCCACCGGGCAGGGGAGCAATCAGCCCCAGCATTTT.

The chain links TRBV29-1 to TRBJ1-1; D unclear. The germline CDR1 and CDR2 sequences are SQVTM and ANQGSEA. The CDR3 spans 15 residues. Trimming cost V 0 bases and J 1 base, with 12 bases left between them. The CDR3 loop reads CSVEDGSRRNTEAFF. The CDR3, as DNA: TGCAGCGTTGAAGATGGATCGCGCAGGAACACTGAAGCTTTCTTT.

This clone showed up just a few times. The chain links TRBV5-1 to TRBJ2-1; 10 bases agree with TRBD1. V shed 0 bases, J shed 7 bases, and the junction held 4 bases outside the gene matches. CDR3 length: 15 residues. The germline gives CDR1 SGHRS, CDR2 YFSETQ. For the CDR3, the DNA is TGCGCCAGCAGCTTGGGACAGGGGGCGCAGAATGAGCAGTTCTTC. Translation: CASSLGQGAQNEQFF.